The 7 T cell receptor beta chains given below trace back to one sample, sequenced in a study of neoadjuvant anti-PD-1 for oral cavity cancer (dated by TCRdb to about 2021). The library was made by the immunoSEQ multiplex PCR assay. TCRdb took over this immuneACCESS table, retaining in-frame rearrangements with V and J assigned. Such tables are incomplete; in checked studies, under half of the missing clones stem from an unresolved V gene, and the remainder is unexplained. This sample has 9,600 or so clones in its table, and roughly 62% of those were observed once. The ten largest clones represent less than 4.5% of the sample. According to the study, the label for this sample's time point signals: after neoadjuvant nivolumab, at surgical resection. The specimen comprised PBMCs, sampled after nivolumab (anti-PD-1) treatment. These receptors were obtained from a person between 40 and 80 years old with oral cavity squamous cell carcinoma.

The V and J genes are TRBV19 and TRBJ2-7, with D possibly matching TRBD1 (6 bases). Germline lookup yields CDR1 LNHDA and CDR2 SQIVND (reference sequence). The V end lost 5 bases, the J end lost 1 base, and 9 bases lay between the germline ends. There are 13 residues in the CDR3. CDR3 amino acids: CASSGQYSYEQYF. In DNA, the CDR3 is TGTGCCAGTAGTGGACAGTATTCCTACGAGCAGTACTTC.

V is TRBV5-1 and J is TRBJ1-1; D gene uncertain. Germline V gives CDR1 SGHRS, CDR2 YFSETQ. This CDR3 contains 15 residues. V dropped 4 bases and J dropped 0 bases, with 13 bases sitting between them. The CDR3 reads CASSPSAPMNTEAFF. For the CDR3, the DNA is TGCGCCAGCAGCCCTTCGGCTCCCATGAACACTGAAGCTTTCTTT.

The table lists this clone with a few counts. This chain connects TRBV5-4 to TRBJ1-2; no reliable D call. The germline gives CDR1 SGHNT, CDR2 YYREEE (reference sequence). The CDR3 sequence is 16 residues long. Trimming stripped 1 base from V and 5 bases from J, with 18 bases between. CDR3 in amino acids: CASSLRSELGLYGYTF. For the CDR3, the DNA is TGTGCCAGCAGCTTGAGGTCAGAGTTAGGATTATATGGCTACACCTTC.

The chain's CDR3 is CASSLSTSGREYTQYF. DNA for the CDR3: TGTGCCAGCAGTTTATCGACTAGCGGGAGAGAGTATACGCAGTATTTT. The rearrangement links TRBV27 to TRBJ2-3; 12 nucleotides agree with TRBD2. This CDR3 has 16 residues. Germline CDR1 reads MNHEY; CDR2 reads SMNVEV (reference sequence). V shed 0 bases, J shed 7 bases, and the junction held 5 bases outside the gene matches.

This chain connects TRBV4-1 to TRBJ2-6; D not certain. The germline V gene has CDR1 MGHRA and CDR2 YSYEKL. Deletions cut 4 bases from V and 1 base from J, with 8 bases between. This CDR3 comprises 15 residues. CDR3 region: CASSRIISGANVLTF. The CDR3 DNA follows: TGCGCCAGCAGCCGAATCATTTCTGGGGCCAACGTCCTGACTTTC.

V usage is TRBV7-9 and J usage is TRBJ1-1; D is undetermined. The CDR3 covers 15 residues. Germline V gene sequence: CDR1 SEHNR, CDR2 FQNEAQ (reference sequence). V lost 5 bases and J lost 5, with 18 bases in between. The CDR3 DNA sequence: TGTGCCAGCAGCCGCGGCGGGTTGGTCCAGACTGAAGCTTTCTTT. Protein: CASSRGGLVQTEAFF.

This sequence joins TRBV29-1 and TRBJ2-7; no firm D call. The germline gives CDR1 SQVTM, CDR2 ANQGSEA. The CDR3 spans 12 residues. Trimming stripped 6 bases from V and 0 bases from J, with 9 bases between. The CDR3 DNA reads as TGCAGCGTCGGTGAGAGCTCCTACGAGCAGTACTTC. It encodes CSVGESSYEQYF.